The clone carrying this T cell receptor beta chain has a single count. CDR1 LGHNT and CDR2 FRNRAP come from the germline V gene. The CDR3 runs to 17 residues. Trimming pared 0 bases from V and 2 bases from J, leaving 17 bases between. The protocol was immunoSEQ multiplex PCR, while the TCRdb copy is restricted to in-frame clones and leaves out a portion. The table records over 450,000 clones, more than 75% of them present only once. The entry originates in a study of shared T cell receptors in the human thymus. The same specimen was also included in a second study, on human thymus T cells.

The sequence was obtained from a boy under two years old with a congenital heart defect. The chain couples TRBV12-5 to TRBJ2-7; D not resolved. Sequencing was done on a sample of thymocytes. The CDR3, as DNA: TGTGCTAGTGGTTTGGTAATAAGCCTGTGGCGGACCTACGAGCAGTACTTC. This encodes CASGLVISLWRTYEQYF.